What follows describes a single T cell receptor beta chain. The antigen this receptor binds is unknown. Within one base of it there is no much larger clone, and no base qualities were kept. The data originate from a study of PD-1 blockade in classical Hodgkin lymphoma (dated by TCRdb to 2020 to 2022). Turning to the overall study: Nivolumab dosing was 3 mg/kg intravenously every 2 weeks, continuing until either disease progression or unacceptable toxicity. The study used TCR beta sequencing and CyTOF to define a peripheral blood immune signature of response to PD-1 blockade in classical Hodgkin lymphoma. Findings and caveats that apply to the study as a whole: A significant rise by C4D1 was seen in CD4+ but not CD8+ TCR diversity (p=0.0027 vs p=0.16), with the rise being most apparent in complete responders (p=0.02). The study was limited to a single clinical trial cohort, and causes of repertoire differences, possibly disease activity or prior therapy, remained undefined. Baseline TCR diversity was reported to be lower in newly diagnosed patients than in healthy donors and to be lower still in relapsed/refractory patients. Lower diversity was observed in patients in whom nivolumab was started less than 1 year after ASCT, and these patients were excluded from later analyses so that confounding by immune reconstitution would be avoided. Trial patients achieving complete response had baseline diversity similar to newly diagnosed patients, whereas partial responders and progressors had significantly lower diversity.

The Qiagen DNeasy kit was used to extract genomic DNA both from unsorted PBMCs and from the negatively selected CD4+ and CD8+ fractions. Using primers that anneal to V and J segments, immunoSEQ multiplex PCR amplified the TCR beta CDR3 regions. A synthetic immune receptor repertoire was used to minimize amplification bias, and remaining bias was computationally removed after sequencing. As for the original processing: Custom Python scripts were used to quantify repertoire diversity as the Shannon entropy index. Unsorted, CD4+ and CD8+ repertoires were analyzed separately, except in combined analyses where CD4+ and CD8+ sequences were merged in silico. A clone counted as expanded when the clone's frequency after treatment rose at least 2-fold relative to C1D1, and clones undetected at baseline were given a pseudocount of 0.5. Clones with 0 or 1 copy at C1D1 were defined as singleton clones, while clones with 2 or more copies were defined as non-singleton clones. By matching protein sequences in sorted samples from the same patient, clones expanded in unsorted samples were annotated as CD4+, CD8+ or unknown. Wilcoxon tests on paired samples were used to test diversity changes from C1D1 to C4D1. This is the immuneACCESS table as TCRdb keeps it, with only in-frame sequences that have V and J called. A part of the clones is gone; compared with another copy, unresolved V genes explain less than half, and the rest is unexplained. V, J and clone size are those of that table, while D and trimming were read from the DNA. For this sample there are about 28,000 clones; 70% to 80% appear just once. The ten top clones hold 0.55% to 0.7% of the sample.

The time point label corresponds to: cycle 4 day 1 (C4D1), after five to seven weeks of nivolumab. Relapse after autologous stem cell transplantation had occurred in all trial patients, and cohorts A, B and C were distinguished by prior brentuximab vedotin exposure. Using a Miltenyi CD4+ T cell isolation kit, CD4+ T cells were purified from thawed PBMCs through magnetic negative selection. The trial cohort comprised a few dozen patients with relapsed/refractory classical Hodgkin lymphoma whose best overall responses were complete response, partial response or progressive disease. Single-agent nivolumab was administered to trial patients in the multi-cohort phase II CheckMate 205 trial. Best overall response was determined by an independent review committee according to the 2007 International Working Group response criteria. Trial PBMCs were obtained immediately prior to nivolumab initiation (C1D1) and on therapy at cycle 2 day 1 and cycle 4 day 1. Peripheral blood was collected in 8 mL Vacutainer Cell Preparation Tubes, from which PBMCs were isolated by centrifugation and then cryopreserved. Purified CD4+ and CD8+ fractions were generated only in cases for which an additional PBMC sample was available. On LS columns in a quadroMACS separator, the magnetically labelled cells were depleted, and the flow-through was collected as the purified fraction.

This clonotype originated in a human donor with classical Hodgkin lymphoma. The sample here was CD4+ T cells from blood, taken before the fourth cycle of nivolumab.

The base sequence is TGTGCCAGCTCACGAGGTGCAGGGAGCTCCTATAATTCACCCCTCCACTTT. Translated, it reads CASSRGAGSSYNSPLHF. This receptor chain uses TRBV18 and TRBJ1-6; TRBD1 is perhaps the D gene, given 5 matching bases. CDR3 length: 17 amino acids, cysteine to phenylalanine. Kept here is only the CDR3 DNA, which spans 51 bases and is read in frame from base 1. The CDR1 and CDR2 encoded by the germline V gene are KGHSH and LQKENI. Between the V and J ends, shortened by 4 bases and 0 bases respectively, the junction contains 13 bases.